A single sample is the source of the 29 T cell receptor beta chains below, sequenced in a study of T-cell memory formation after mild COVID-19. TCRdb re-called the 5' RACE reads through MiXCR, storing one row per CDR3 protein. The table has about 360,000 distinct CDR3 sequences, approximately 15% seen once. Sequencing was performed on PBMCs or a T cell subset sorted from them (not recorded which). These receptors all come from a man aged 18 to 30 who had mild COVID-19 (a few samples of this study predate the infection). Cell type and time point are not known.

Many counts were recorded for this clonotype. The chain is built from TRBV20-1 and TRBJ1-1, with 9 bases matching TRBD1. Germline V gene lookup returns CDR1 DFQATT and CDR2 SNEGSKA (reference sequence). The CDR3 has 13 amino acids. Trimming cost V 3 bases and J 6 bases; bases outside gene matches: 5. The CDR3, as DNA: TGCAGTGCTAGGTCGGACAGGGGTGCTGAAGCTTTCTTT. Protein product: CSARSDRGAEAFF.

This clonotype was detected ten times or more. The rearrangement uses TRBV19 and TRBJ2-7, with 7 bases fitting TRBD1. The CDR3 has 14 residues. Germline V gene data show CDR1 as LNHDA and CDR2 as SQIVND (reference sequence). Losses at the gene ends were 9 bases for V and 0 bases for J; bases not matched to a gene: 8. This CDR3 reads CASPLGDSSYEQYF. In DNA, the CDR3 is TGTGCCAGCCCCCTGGGGGACAGCTCCTACGAGCAGTACTTC.

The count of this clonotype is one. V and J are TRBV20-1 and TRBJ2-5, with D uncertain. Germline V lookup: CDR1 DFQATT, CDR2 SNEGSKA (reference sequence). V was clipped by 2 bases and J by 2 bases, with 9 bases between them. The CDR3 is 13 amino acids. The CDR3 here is CSARRSGQETQYF. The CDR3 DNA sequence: TGCAGTGCTAGACGGTCAGGTCAAGAGACCCAGTACTTC.

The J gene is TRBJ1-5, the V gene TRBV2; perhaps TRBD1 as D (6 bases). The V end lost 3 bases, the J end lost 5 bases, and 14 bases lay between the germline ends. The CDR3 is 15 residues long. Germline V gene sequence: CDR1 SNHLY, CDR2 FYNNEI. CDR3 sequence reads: CASSDVGGGDQPQHF. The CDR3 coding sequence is TGTGCCAGCAGTGATGTCGGAGGGGGTGATCAGCCCCAGCATTTT.

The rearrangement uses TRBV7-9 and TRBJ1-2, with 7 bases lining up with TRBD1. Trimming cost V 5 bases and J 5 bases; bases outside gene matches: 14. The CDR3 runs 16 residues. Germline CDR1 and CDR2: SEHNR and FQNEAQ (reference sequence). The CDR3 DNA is TGTGCCAGCAGCCCTAGACAGGGAGCCGCCAAATATGGCTACACCTTC. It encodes CASSPRQGAAKYGYTF.

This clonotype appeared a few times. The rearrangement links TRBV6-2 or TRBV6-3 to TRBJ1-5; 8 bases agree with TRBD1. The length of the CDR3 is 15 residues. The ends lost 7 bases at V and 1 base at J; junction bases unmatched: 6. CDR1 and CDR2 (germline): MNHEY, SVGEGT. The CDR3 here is CASTRTGMSNQPQHF. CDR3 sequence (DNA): TGTGCCAGCACCCGGACAGGGATGAGCAATCAGCCCCAGCATTTT.

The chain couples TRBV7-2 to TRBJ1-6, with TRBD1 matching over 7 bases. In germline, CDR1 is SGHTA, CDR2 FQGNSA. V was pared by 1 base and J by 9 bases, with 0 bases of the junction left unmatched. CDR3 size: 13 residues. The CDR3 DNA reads TGTGCCAGCAGCTTAGACAGGGGTTCACCCCTCCACTTT. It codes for CASSLDRGSPLHF.

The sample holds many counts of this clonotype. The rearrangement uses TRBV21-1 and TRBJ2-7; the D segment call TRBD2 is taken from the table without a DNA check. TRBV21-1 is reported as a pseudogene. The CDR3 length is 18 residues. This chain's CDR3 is CASTTITPKRAYPYEQYV. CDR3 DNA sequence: TGTGCCAGCACCACTATCACCCCAAAGCGGGCGTACCCCTACGAGCAGTACGTC.

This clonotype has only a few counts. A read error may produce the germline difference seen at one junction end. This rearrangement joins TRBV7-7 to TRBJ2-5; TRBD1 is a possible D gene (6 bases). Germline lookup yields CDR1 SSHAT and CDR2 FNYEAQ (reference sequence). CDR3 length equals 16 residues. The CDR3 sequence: CASSFGGGPVGETQYF. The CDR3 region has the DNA TGTGCTAGCAGCTTCGGTGGGGGCCCGGTTGGGGAGACCCAGTACTTC. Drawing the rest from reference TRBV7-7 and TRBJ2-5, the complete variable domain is GAGVSQSPRYKVTKRGQDVTLRCDPISSHATLYWYQQALGQGPEFLTYFNYEAQPDKSGLPSDRFSAERPEGSISTLTIQRTEQRDSAMYRCASSFGGGPVGETQYFGPGTRLLVL.

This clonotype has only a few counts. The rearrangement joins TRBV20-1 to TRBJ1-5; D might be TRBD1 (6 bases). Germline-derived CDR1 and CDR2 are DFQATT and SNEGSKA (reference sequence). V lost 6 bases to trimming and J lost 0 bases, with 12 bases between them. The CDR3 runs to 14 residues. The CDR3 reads CSALRTDSNQPQHF. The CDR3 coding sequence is TGCAGTGCCCTCAGGACAGATAGCAATCAGCCCCAGCATTTT.

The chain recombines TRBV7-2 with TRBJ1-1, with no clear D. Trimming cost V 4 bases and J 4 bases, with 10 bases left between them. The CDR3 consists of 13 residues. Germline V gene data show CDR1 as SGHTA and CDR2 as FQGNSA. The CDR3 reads CASSSARVTEAFF. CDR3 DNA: TGTGCCAGCAGCTCAGCCCGGGTCACTGAAGCTTTCTTT.

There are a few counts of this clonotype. In nucleotides, the CDR3 is TGTGCCAGCAACCCGGGACAGGGTAATGAAAAACTGTTTTTT. It yields the protein CASNPGQGNEKLFF. This sequence joins TRBV11-2 and TRBJ1-4, with TRBD1 identical over 9 bases. J gave up 4 bases and V 7 bases, and 4 bases lay outside the gene matches. Germline V gives CDR1 SGHAT, CDR2 FQNNGV. CDR3 length: 14 residues.

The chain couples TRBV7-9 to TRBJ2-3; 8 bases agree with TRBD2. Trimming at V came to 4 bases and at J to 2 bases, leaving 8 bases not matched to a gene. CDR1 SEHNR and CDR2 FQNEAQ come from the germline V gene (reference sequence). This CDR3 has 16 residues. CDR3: CASSSLGRGDTDTQYF. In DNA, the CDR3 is TGTGCCAGCAGCTCCCTCGGGCGGGGGGACACAGATACGCAGTATTTT.

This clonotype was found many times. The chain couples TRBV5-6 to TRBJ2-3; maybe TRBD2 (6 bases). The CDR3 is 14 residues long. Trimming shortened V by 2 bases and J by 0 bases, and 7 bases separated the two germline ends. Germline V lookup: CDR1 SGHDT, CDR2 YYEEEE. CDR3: CASSFRGSTDTQYF. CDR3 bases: TGTGCCAGCAGCTTCCGGGGGAGCACAGATACGCAGTATTTT.

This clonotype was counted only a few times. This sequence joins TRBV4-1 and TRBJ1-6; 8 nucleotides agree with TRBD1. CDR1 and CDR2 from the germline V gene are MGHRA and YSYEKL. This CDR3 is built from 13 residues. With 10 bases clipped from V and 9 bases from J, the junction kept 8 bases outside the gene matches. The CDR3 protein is CATMGQGASPLHF. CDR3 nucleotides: TGCGCCACCATGGGGCAGGGGGCTTCACCCCTCCACTTT.

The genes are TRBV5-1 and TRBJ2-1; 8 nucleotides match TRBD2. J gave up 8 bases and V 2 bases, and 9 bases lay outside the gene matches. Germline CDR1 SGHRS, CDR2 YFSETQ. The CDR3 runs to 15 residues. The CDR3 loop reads CASSLGRTSIYEQFF. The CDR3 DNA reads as TGCGCCAGCAGCTTAGGAAGGACTAGCATCTATGAGCAGTTCTTC.

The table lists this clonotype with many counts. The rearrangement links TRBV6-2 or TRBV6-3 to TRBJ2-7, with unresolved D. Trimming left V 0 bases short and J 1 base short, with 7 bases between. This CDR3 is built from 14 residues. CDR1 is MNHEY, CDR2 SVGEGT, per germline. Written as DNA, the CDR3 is TGTGCCAGCAGTTACTCGATTCTGTCCTACGAGCAGTACTTC. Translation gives CASSYSILSYEQYF.

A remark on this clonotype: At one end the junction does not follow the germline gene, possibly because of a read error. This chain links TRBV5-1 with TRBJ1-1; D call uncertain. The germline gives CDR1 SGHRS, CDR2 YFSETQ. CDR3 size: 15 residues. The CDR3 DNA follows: TGCGCCAGCAGATTGGCGGCAGACGGGAGCACTGAAGCTTTCTTT. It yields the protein CASRLAADGSTEAFF.

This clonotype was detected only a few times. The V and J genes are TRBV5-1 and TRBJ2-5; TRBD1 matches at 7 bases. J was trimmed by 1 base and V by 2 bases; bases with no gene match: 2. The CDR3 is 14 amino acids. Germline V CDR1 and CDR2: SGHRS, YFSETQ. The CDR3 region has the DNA TGCGCCAGCAGCTTCAGACAGGGCCAAGAGACCCAGTACTTC. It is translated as CASSFRQGQETQYF.

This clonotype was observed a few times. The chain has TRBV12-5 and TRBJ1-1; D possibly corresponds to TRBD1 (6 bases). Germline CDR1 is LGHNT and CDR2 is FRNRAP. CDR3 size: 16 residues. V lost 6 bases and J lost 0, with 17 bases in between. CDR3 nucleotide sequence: TGTGCTAGTGGCCATCGGACAGTACCTATGAACACTGAAGCTTTCTTT. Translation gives CASGHRTVPMNTEAFF. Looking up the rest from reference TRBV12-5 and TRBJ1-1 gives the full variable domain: DARVTQTPRHKVTEMGQEVTMRCQPILGHNTVFWYRQTMMQGLELLAYFRNRAPLDDSGMPKDRFSAEMPDATLATLKIQPSEPRDSAVYFCASGHRTVPMNTEAFFGQGTRLTVV.

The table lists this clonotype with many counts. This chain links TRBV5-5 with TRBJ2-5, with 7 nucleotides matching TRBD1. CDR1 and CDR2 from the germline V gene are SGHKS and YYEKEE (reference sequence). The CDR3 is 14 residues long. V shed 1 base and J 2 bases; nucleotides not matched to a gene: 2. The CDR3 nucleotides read TGTGCCAGCAGCTTGATGGGACAGCAAGAGACCCAGTACTTC. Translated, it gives CASSLMGQQETQYF. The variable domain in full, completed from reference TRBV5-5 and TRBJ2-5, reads DAGVTQSPTHLIKTRGQQVTLRCSPISGHKSVSWYQQVLGQGPQFIFQYYEKEERGRGNFPDRFSARQFPNYSSELNVNALLLGDSALYLCASSLMGQQETQYFGPGTRLLVL.

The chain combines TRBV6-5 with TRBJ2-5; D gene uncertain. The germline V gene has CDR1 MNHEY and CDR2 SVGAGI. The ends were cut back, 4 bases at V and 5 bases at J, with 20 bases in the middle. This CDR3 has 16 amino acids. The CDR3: CASSSAFAPHRETQYF. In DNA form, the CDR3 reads TGTGCCAGCAGTTCCGCTTTCGCCCCCCATAGGGAGACCCAGTACTTC.

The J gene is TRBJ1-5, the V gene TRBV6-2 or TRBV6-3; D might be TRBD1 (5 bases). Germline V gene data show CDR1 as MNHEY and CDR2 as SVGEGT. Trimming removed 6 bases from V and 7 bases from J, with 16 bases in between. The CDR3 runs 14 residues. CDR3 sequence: CASRDPGGLQPQHF. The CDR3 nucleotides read TGTGCCAGCAGGGACCCGGGGGGTTTACAGCCCCAGCATTTT.

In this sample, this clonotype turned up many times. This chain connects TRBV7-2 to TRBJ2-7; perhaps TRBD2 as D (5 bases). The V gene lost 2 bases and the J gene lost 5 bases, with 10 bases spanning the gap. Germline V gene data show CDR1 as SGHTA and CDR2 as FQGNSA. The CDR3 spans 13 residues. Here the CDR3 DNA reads TGTGCCAGCAGCTTATTCCCAGCGGACGAGCAGTACGTC. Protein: CASSLFPADEQYV.

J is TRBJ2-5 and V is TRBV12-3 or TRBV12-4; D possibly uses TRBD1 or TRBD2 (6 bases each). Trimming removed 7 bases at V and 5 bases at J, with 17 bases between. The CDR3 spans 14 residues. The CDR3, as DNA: TGTGCCAGCACCATCTCCGGGGGCCTGGAGACCCAGTACTTC. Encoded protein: CASTISGGLETQYF.

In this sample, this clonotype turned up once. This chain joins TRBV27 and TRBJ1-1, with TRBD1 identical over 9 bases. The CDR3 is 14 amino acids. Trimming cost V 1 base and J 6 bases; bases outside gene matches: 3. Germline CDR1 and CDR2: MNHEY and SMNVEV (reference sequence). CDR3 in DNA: TGTGCCAGCAGTTTATACAGGGGGCATGCTGAAGCTTTCTTT. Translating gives CASSLYRGHAEAFF.

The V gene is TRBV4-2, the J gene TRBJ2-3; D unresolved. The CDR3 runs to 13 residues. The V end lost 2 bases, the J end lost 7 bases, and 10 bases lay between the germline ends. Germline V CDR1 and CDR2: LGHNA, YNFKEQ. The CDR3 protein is CASSQSVDNTQYF. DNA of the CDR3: TGTGCCAGCAGCCAATCCGTAGACAATACGCAGTATTTT.

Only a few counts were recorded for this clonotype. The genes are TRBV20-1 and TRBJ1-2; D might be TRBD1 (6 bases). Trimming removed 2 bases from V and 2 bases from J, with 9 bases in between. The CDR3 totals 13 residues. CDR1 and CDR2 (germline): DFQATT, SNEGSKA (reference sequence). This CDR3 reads CSARRQANYGYTF. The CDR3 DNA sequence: TGCAGTGCTAGAAGACAGGCGAACTATGGCTACACCTTC.

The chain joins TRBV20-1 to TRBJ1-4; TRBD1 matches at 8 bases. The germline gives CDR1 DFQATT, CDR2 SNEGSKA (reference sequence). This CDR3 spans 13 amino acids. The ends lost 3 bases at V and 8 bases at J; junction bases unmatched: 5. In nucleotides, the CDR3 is TGCAGTGCTAGCGAGACAGGGGTCGAAAAACTGTTTTTT. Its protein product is CSASETGVEKLFF.